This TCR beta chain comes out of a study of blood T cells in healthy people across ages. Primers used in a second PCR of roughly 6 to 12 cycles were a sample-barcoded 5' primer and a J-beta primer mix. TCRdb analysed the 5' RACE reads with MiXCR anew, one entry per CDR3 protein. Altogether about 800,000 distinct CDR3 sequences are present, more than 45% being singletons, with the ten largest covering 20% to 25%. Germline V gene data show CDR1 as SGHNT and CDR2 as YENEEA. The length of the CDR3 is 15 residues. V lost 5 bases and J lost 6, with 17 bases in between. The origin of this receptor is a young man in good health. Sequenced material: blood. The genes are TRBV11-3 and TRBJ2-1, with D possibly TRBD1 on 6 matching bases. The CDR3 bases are TGTGCCAGCAGCCGCAGCCCCCAGGGGACCAATGAGCAGTTCTTC. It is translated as CASSRSPQGTNEQFF.